Following are 5 T cell receptor beta chains from one sample sequenced in a study of beta chain features in type 1 diabetes. What was sequenced were expressed TCRB transcripts, since all of the isolated RNA had been reverse transcribed. Here immunoSEQ multiplex PCR was the method, and the copy in TCRdb shows in-frame clones only, minus some. The repertoire holds about 140,000 clones, with roughly 10% as singletons. The sample taken for sequencing was central memory CD4+ T cells from blood. Receptors originate from a woman in her thirties or forties in good health.

This clone has just a few counts. V is TRBV4-1 and J is TRBJ1-2; D is possibly TRBD1 (5 bases). Trimming removed 1 base at V and 0 bases at J, with 27 bases between. The germline V gene has CDR1 MGHRA and CDR2 YSYEKL. CDR3 length: 21 amino acids. The CDR3 reads CASSQVTSPPFQGLANYGYTF. The CDR3 DNA reads as TGCGCCAGCAGCCAAGTCACATCCCCACCATTCCAGGGCCTCGCTAACTATGGCTACACCTTC.

V and J are TRBV13 and TRBJ2-7; 7 bases match TRBD1. CDR1 and CDR2 (germline): PRHDT, FYEKMQ (reference sequence). The CDR3 is made up of 14 amino acids. Trimming took 3 bases from V and 2 from J; bases not matched to a gene: 4. CDR3 residues: CASSFRDRPYEQYF. The CDR3 DNA reads as TGTGCCAGCAGCTTCCGGGACAGACCCTACGAGCAGTACTTC.

This clone was recorded a few times. The V call is TRBV7-2, the J call TRBJ2-7, with 11 bases matching TRBD2. This CDR3 has 16 residues. In germline, CDR1 is SGHTA, CDR2 FQGNSA. The V segment lost 5 bases and the J segment 2 bases; nucleotides outside the gene matches: 8. The CDR3 DNA reads TGTGCCAGCAGCCTCGCTAGCGGGGGGAAGACCTACGAGCAGTACTTC. Protein sequence: CASSLASGGKTYEQYF.

With regard to this clone: Germline and junction disagree at one end, which may indicate a read error. The V call is TRBV7-7, the J call TRBJ2-3, with 11 bases matching TRBD1. Per germline, CDR1 SSHAT and CDR2 FNYEAQ (reference sequence). This CDR3 is built from 16 residues. In DNA form, the CDR3 reads TGTGCTAGCAGCCCTGGGGGACAGGGGGGAGGAGATACGCAGTATTTT. Its translation: CASSPGGQGGGDTQYF.

The rearrangement joins TRBV25-1 to TRBJ1-2; 9 nucleotides agree with TRBD1. Germline V gene data show CDR1 as MGHDK and CDR2 as SYGVNS. This CDR3 spans 16 amino acids. V trimming: 3 bases; J trimming: 4 bases; junction bases outside the gene matches: 9. The CDR3 DNA is TGTGCCAGCAGTGAGGGACAGGGAATGAGAGCCTATGGCTACACCTTC. Residues: CASSEGQGMRAYGYTF.